These T cell receptor beta chains were read from a single sample in a study of CXCR3-negative and CXCR3-positive naive CD8 T cells. TCRdb reprocessed the 5' RACE reads and stores each CDR3 protein as one record, lacking DNA. Its table records fewer than 10,000 distinct CDR3 sequences. The sequenced material came from naive CXCR3+ CD8+ T cells from blood. Receptors were obtained from a human donor in good health. Some clones in this sample may be carry-over from other donors' samples. The CDR3 runs from the conserved cysteine through the conserved F or W. Rows give clone size only sometimes, using once, few, many, or a class for an expanded clone.

J | V | size | CDR3
TRBJ2-3 | TRBV12-3/TRBV12-4 | medium-sized | CASSSAGLSTDTQYF
TRBJ1-1 | TRBV2 | . | CASSEKGQNTEAFF
TRBJ1-1 | TRBV6-6 | medium-sized | CASTTGTGALESRAFF
TRBJ2-7 | TRBV29-1 | . | CSVEDPGQGHEQYF
TRBJ2-5 | TRBV6-2/TRBV6-3 | . | CASSWTGTEETQYF
TRBJ2-1 | TRBV13 | . | CASSEESNEQFF
TRBJ1-5 | TRBV7-6 | . | CASSLARGPLEGQPQHF
TRBJ1-2 | TRBV29-1 | . | CSVEGEGAGYTF
TRBJ1-1 | TRBV5-1 | medium-sized | CASSLYVGRFAEAFF
TRBJ2-3 | TRBV7-9 | . | CASSLPRGVSTDTQYF
TRBJ2-3 | TRBV10-1 | . | CASSQGLAGGLDTQYF
TRBJ2-3 | TRBV29-1 | . | CSPCEDSGRYTDTQYF
TRBJ2-3 | TRBV7-6 | . | CASSLPAAQGLGTQYF
TRBJ2-3 | TRBV29-1 | medium-sized | CSVGRLAGGPDTQYF
TRBJ1-1 | TRBV3-1 | . | CASRQAMNTEAFF
TRBJ1-5 | TRBV29-1 | . | CSGRGPQGQPQHF
TRBJ1-4 | TRBV20-1 | . | CSARGLTTNEKLFF
TRBJ2-3 | TRBV4-1 | . | CASSQVGSADTQYF
TRBJ2-1 | TRBV11-2 | . | CASSLGAILAGAPIYNEQFF
TRBJ2-1 | TRBV6-2/TRBV6-3 | . | CASSPWLAGSSYNEQFF
TRBJ1-5 | TRBV6-5 | . | CASSPAGNQPQHF
TRBJ2-6 | TRBV15 | . | CATSQDPGANVLTF
TRBJ2-3 | TRBV2 | . | CASSDGPRDTDTQYF
TRBJ1-2 | TRBV4-1 | . | CASSPGQDSYGYTF
TRBJ2-7 | TRBV2 | medium-sized | CASSGVLSGRQDEQYF
TRBJ1-4 | TRBV19 | . | CASSSYETGEKLFF
TRBJ2-4 | TRBV7-9 | . | CASSTTQPSGRTLNELDIQYF
TRBJ1-1 | TRBV29-1 | . | CSVDLTDRYYTEAFF
TRBJ2-1 | TRBV27 | medium-sized | CASAISPGTWIYNEQFF
TRBJ2-1 | TRBV29-1 | medium-sized | CSVVPTSGVSYNEQFF
TRBJ1-1 | TRBV12-3/TRBV12-4 | . | CASSLMWSNTEAFF
TRBJ2-7 | TRBV7-8 | medium-sized | CASSLSPGGLAGEQYF
TRBJ1-4 | TRBV7-9 | medium-sized | CASSSPGQANEKLFF
TRBJ2-7 | TRBV5-1 | . | CASSHLGRDEQYF
TRBJ2-1 | TRBV29-1 | . | CSVDRGADNEQFF
TRBJ1-2 | TRBV28 | . | CASSDEGQGGIGYTF
TRBJ2-5 | TRBV6-6 | . | CASSYFAQETQYF
TRBJ2-7 | TRBV5-5 | medium-sized | CASINRDSSYEQYF
TRBJ1-2 | TRBV29-1 | medium-sized | CSAEGAATNYGYTF
TRBJ2-5 | TRBV29-1 | medium-sized | CSVEAIGVQETQYF
TRBJ2-2 | TRBV29-1 | medium-sized | CSVGHPNTGELFF
TRBJ2-1 | TRBV9 | medium-sized | CASSARGASESHNEQFF
TRBJ2-3 | TRBV6-5 | medium-sized | CASSYISGSWIDTQYF
TRBJ2-1 | TRBV6-2/TRBV6-3 | medium-sized | CASSRSGSSYNEQFF
TRBJ2-1 | TRBV29-1 | medium-sized | CSVRGLSYNEQFF
TRBJ1-4 | TRBV5-1 | medium-sized | CASSLLDSTLATNEKLFF
TRBJ2-1 | TRBV20-1 | medium-sized | CSAKDWGAPYNEQFF
TRBJ2-7 | TRBV27 | . | CASSPTQNSYEQYF
TRBJ2-1 | TRBV5-1 | . | CASFASGMSSYNEQFF
TRBJ2-5 | TRBV29-1 | . | CSVEYSGQEDETQYF
TRBJ2-7 | TRBV7-9 | . | CASSSDRDPSFYEQYF
TRBJ1-1 | TRBV7-9 | medium-sized | CASSPWDDTEAFF
TRBJ2-4 | TRBV28 | . | CASSLDRGRNIQYF
TRBJ1-1 | TRBV4-1 | . | CASSSNLNTEAFF